The 22 T cell receptor beta chains reported below all come from one sample, sequenced in a study of blood T cell repertoires in COVID-19. The table came from immunoSEQ multiplex PCR; TCRdb's copy has only in-frame clones and leaves some out. The sample holds under 200,000 clones, about 86% seen once. The specimen was peripheral blood. The origin of the receptors is a man aged 18 to 29 with active or convalescent COVID-19.

The V call is TRBV24-1, the J call TRBJ1-2; D is unresolved. The CDR3 covers 14 residues. In germline, CDR1 is KGHDR, CDR2 SFDVKD. Trimming stripped 0 bases from V and 2 bases from J, with 6 bases between. The DNA of the CDR3 is TGTGCCACCAGTGATTTGCGGGTAAACTATGGCTACACCTTC. Protein: CATSDLRVNYGYTF.

As to this clone: This specimen includes other DNA sequences encoding the same CDR3. The J gene is TRBJ2-3, the V gene TRBV5-1, with 10 bases lining up with TRBD2. Trimming took 0 bases from V and 3 from J; bases not matched to a gene: 7. CDR3 length equals 17 residues. The germline CDR1 and CDR2 sequences are SGHRS and YFSETQ. In DNA form, the CDR3 reads TGCGCCAGCAGCTTGGGGGTAGCGGGAGGAAGGACAGATACGCAGTATTTT. Translating it yields CASSLGVAGGRTDTQYF. The full variable domain, with the rest looked up from reference TRBV5-1 and TRBJ2-3, is KAGVTQTPRYLIKTRGQQVTLSCSPISGHRSVSWYQQTPGQGLQFLFEYFSETQRNKGNFPGRFSGRQFSNSRSEMNVSTLELGDSALYLCASSLGVAGGRTDTQYFGPGTRLTVL.

The chain has TRBV27 and TRBJ2-7, with 7 bases lining up with TRBD1. The CDR3 sequence is 14 residues long. Germline V gives CDR1 MNHEY, CDR2 SMNVEV (reference sequence). The V and J ends lost 5 bases and 4 bases, in that order; junction bases with no gene match: 8. The CDR3 nucleotides read TGTGCCAGCAGTCCTGGACAGGTCCTATACGAGCAGTACTTC. Translation gives CASSPGQVLYEQYF.

The sample holds one count of this clone. The CDR3 DNA reads TGTGCCAGCAGCCAAGTGCCGGACAGGGGTGTTGACGAGCAGTACTTC. Protein product: CASSQVPDRGVDEQYF. The chain employs TRBV14 and TRBJ2-7; 9 bases map to TRBD1. CDR1 is SGHDN, CDR2 FVKESK, per germline. This CDR3 region has 16 residues. The V gene end was trimmed by 1 base and the J gene end by 5 bases; junction bases not matched to a gene: 9.

The V gene is TRBV28, the J gene TRBJ1-2; D is uncertain. Per germline, CDR1 MDHEN and CDR2 SYDVKM. V lost 3 bases, J lost 4 bases, and 15 bases lay in between. This CDR3 is built from 15 residues. The CDR3 DNA reads as TGTGCCAGCAGTTTGCTACAGCAAATACCCTATGGCTACACCTTC. Its translation: CASSLLQQIPYGYTF.

The chain recombines TRBV18 with TRBJ2-1; weak D call: TRBD2 (6 bases). CDR1 is KGHSH and CDR2 is LQKENI in the germline V gene. This CDR3 region has 13 residues. Trimming took 3 bases from V and 7 from J, leaving 10 bases between them. Here the CDR3 reads CASSPGSNNEQFF. The CDR3 nucleotides read TGTGCCAGCTCACCCGGGAGTAATAATGAGCAGTTCTTC.

The chain is built from TRBV4-2 and TRBJ1-5; D not certain. The CDR3 totals 15 residues. Germline loops: CDR1 LGHNA, CDR2 YNFKEQ. The V end lost 0 bases, the J end lost 6 bases, and 12 bases lay between the germline ends. For the CDR3, the DNA is TGTGCCAGCAGCCAAGAGCATACCACAAGTCAGCCCCAGCATTTT. Translation: CASSQEHTTSQPQHF.

V usage is TRBV27 and J usage is TRBJ2-6, with D maybe TRBD1 (5 bases). Trimming pared 6 bases from V and 1 base from J, leaving 13 bases between. This CDR3 spans 16 amino acids. Germline CDR1 reads MNHEY; CDR2 reads SMNVEV (reference sequence). CDR3 DNA sequence: TGTGCCAGCAGCGAAGGGGCCACGTCTGGGGCCAACGTCCTGACTTTC. Its translation is CASSEGATSGANVLTF.

V and J are TRBV9 and TRBJ2-1; a weak D match, TRBD2 (5 bases). V gave up 4 bases and J gave up 10 bases, with 12 bases separating them. Germline CDR1 is SGDLS and CDR2 is YYNGEE. The CDR3 is 12 residues long. The chain's CDR3 is CASSSGRNEQFF. The CDR3 nucleotides read TGTGCCAGCAGCTCGGGAAGGAACGAGCAGTTCTTC.

The V and J genes are TRBV9 and TRBJ1-1; TRBD1 agrees at 7 bases. The junction had 7 bases not matched to a gene; V was cut back by 4 bases and J by 4 bases. The germline V gene has CDR1 SGDLS and CDR2 YYNGEE. CDR3 length: 14 amino acids. Here the CDR3 DNA reads TGTGCCAGCAGCACGCGAGGGGGCGGCACTGAAGCTTTCTTT. This codes for CASSTRGGGTEAFF.

V and J are TRBV6-2 or TRBV6-3 and TRBJ2-2, with TRBD2 identical over 7 bases. Germline V gene sequence: CDR1 MNHEY, CDR2 SVGEGT. V shed 6 bases, J shed 2 bases, and the junction held 3 bases outside the gene matches. The CDR3 runs 14 residues. Written as DNA, the CDR3 is TGTGCCAGCAGCCGGGACTACAACACCGGGGAGCTGTTTTTT. Its protein is CASSRDYNTGELFF.

The rearrangement joins TRBV5-1 to TRBJ2-2; 9 bases align to TRBD1. The CDR3 runs 17 residues. Germline-derived CDR1 and CDR2 are SGHRS and YFSETQ. The ends lost 3 bases at V and 6 bases at J; junction bases unmatched: 12. The chain's CDR3 is CASSSNPGTGLAGELFF. CDR3 DNA sequence: TGCGCCAGCAGCTCGAACCCCGGGACAGGGCTCGCCGGGGAGCTGTTTTTT.

The chain couples TRBV7-9 to TRBJ2-7; 7 bases fit TRBD1. Per the germline V gene, CDR1 is SEHNR and CDR2 is FQNEAQ (reference sequence). This CDR3 comprises 14 residues. The V segment lost 1 base and the J segment 6 bases; nucleotides outside the gene matches: 6. Written as DNA, the CDR3 is TGTGCCAGCAGCTTAGAGACAGGGATCGGCGAGCAGTACTTC. Protein: CASSLETGIGEQYF.

The J gene is TRBJ2-7, the V gene TRBV9; TRBD1 is a possible D gene (5 bases). V was cut by 3 bases and J by 3 bases, with 19 bases left in between. This CDR3 region has 16 residues. From germline, CDR1 is SGDLS and CDR2 YYNGEE. CDR3 sequence reads: CASSETGAKHHYEQYF. The CDR3 DNA follows: TGTGCCAGCAGCGAGACTGGGGCTAAACATCACTACGAGCAGTACTTC. The complete variable domain, with remaining parts taken from reference TRBV9 and TRBJ2-7, reads DSGVTQTPKHLITATGQRVTLRCSPRSGDLSVYWYQQSLDQGLQFLIQYYNGEERAKGNILERFSAQQFPDLHSELNLSSLELGDSALYFCASSETGAKHHYEQYFGPGTRLTVT.

The chain combines TRBV7-2 with TRBJ2-1; 14 positions match TRBD2. V shed 5 bases, J shed 10 bases, and the junction held 7 bases outside the gene matches. The length of the CDR3 is 15 residues. Germline CDR1 is SGHTA and CDR2 is FQGNSA. The CDR3, as DNA: TGTGCCAGCAGCCCCGGACTAGCGGGAGGCGAAGAGCAGTTCTTC. Residues: CASSPGLAGGEEQFF.

The CDR3 nucleotides read TGTGCCAGCCGATTCCCCGGACAGAGCTCCTACAATGAGCAGTTCTTC. The encoded protein is CASRFPGQSSYNEQFF. The chain is built from TRBV18 and TRBJ2-1, with a weak D call TRBD1 (6 bases). Looked up from germline, CDR1 is KGHSH and CDR2 is LQKENI. V lost 8 bases, J lost 0 bases, and 17 bases lay in between. The CDR3 spans 16 residues.

This chain uses TRBV18 with TRBJ1-4, with D possibly matching TRBD2 (5 bases). Judging by the DNA end, TRBJ2-2 fits better; the J call may be wrong. This CDR3 comprises 13 residues. Germline V lookup: CDR1 KGHSH, CDR2 LQKENI. The CDR3 nucleotides are TGTGCCAGCTCACCGACTAACCGGGAGGAGCTGTTTTTT. Translated, it gives CASSPTNREELFF.

The table lists this clone with a count of one. The chain's CDR3 is CASSPDSQAFF. CDR3 in DNA: TGTGCCAGCAGCCCCGACTCCCAAGCTTTCTTT. V usage is TRBV7-8 and J usage is TRBJ1-1; D is undetermined. Germline V gene sequence: CDR1 SGHVS, CDR2 FQNEAQ. The length of the CDR3 is 11 residues. The V gene lost 5 bases and the J gene lost 9 bases, with 10 bases spanning the gap. Drawing the rest from reference TRBV7-8 and TRBJ1-1, the complete variable domain is GAGVSQSPRYKVAKRGQDVALRCDPISGHVSLFWYQQALGQGPEFLTYFQNEAQLDKSGLPSDRFFAERPEGSVSTLKIQRTQQEDSAVYLCASSPDSQAFFGQGTRLTVV.

This chain joins TRBV29-1 and TRBJ2-5; D perhaps matches TRBD2 (5 bases). V lost 4 bases and J lost 5, with 11 bases in between. The CDR3 is 12 residues long. The germline V gene encodes CDR1 SQVTM and CDR2 ANQGSEA. The CDR3 protein is CSVASPGETQYF. The CDR3 nucleotides read TGCAGCGTTGCCAGCCCGGGGGAGACCCAGTACTTC.

The V gene is TRBV6-4, the J gene TRBJ1-1; D gene ambiguous. V lost 3 bases and J 11 bases, leaving 13 bases between the germline ends. Germline values: CDR1 MRHNA, CDR2 SNTAGT. The CDR3 has 12 residues. CDR3 sequence: CASSEKFFAAFF. The CDR3, as DNA: TGTGCCAGCAGTGAAAAGTTTTTTGCGGCTTTCTTT.

This chain joins TRBV6-2 or TRBV6-3 and TRBJ2-7; possible D gene TRBD2, 5 bases. The V gene lost 4 bases and the J gene lost 3 bases, with 10 bases spanning the gap. The germline gives CDR1 MNHEY, CDR2 SVGEGT. CDR3 length: 13 amino acids. The CDR3 DNA reads TGTGCCAGCAGTTCCAGCGGAGTCTACGAGCAGTACTTC. Translating it yields CASSSSGVYEQYF.

The chain combines TRBV24-1 with TRBJ2-7, with 7 bases matching TRBD1. J gave up 0 bases and V 7 bases, and 5 bases lay outside the gene matches. The CDR3 contains 14 residues. Germline V gene data show CDR1 as KGHDR and CDR2 as SFDVKD. The CDR3 spells CATSRDRSSYEQYF. In DNA form, the CDR3 reads TGTGCCACCAGCCGGGACAGATCCTCCTACGAGCAGTACTTC.